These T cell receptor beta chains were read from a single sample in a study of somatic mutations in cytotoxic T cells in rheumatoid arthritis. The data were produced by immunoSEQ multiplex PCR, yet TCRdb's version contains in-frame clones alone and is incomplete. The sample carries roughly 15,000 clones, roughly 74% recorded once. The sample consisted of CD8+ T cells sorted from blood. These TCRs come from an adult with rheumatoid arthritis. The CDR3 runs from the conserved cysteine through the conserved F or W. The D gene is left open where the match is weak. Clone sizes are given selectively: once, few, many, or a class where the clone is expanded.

CASSGGLINTEAFF | TGCGCCAGCAGCGGGGGACTGATTAACACTGAAGCTTTCTTT | TRBJ1-1 | . | 14 | TRBV4-1 | .
CASSQEEGARNQPQHF | TGCGCCAGCAGCCAAGAAGAGGGGGCGCGCAATCAGCCCCAGCATTTT | TRBJ1-5 | TRBD1 | 16 | TRBV4-1 | .
CASSLVDMDRGCNQPQHF | TGTGCCAGCAGCTTAGTAGATATGGACAGGGGATGCAATCAGCCCCAGCATTTT | TRBJ1-5 | TRBD1 | 18 | TRBV11-3 | .
CASSLEGQKAFF | TGTGCCAGCAGCCTGGAAGGACAGAAAGCTTTCTTT | TRBJ1-1 | . | 12 | TRBV5-6 | .
CASSFTPVVGGLYEQYF | TGTGCCAGCAGTTTTACCCCGGTTGTGGGGGGGCTATACGAGCAGTACTTC | TRBJ2-7 | . | 17 | TRBV27 | .
CASSPRTGRETRGGNEQFF | TGTGCCAGCAGCCCCAGGACAGGGAGGGAGACACGGGGAGGCAATGAGCAGTTCTTC | TRBJ2-1 | . | 19 | TRBV7-2 | .
CASSQEYRGTDTQYF | TGCGCCAGCAGCCAAGAGTACAGGGGCACAGATACGCAGTATTTT | TRBJ2-3 | . | 15 | TRBV4-1 | once
CASSLESGLNQPQHF | TGTGCCAGCAGCTTAGAATCGGGGCTCAATCAGCCCCAGCATTTT | TRBJ1-5 | . | 15 | TRBV11-2 | .
CASSQPDRGYNEQFF | TGTGCCAGCAGCCAGCCGGACAGGGGCTACAATGAGCAGTTCTTC | TRBJ2-1 | TRBD1 | 15 | TRBV14 | .
CAWCAGGSTEAFF | TGTGCCTGGTGCGCTGGGGGGAGTACTGAAGCTTTCTTT | TRBJ1-1 | . | 13 | TRBV30 | few
CASRTGETEAFF | TGTGCCTCGAGGACAGGGGAGACTGAAGCTTTCTTT | TRBJ1-1 | TRBD1 | 12 | TRBV10-3 | .
CASSQDLAEETQYF | TGCGCCAGCAGCCAAGATCTAGCGGAGGAGACCCAGTACTTC | TRBJ2-5 | TRBD2 | 14 | TRBV4-1 | once
CASSLRAGPYEQYF | TGCGCCAGCAGCTTGCGAGCAGGTCCCTACGAGCAGTACTTC | TRBJ2-7 | . | 14 | TRBV5-1 | .
CASSDSDRVLGSPLHF | TGCGCCAGCAGCGATTCGGACAGGGTCTTAGGGTCACCCCTCCACTTT | TRBJ1-6 | TRBD1 | 16 | TRBV10-2 | few
CASSPFLEDQPQHF | TGTGCCAGCAGTCCTTTCCTAGAAGATCAGCCCCAGCATTTT | TRBJ1-5 | . | 14 | TRBV6-6 | .
CASWDLEESEAFF | TGTGCCAGTTGGGACTTAGAAGAGTCTGAAGCTTTCTTT | TRBJ1-1 | . | 13 | TRBV19 | few
CAISFDGAYNEQFF | TGTGCCATCAGCTTCGATGGGGCTTACAATGAGCAGTTCTTC | TRBJ2-1 | . | 14 | TRBV10-3 | .
CASSQENRAYEQYF | TGCGCCAGCAGCCAAGAAAACAGGGCCTACGAGCAGTACTTC | TRBJ2-7 | . | 14 | TRBV4-1 | .
CASRITQGLEQPQHF | TGTGCCAGCAGGATTACACAGGGGCTGGAGCAGCCCCAGCATTTT | TRBJ1-5 | TRBD1 | 15 | TRBV6-5 | .
CASSLNMGQGELEQFF | TGTGCCAGCAGCTTAAATATGGGACAGGGAGAACTTGAGCAGTTCTTC | TRBJ2-1 | TRBD1 | 16 | TRBV11-2 | .
CASSPHPPQETQYF | TGTGCCAGCAGCCCCCACCCACCCCAAGAGACCCAGTACTTC | TRBJ2-5 | . | 14 | TRBV27 | .
CASGGPTGELFF | TGTGCCAGCGGGGGACCGACCGGGGAGCTGTTTTTT | TRBJ2-2 | . | 12 | TRBV7-6 | .
CTSSLPGTRTDSNQPQHF | TGCACCAGCAGCCTCCCCGGGACTCGTACTGATAGCAATCAGCCCCAGCATTTT | TRBJ1-5 | . | 18 | TRBV1 | .
CAWSVATQYF | TGTGCCTGGAGTGTAGCCACGCAGTATTTT | TRBJ2-3 | . | 10 | TRBV30 | .
CASSPGLAGGELFF | TGTGCCAGCAGCCCGGGACTAGCGGGGGGGGAGCTGTTTTTT | TRBJ2-2 | TRBD2 | 14 | TRBV6-5 | .
CASSATAGTSYEQYF | TGTGCCAGCAGTGCTACAGCTGGGACGTCCTACGAGCAGTACTTC | TRBJ2-7 | . | 15 | TRBV2 | .
CASGGGPGRDEKLFF | TGTGCCAGCGGGGGGGGACCAGGGAGGGATGAAAAACTGTTTTTT | TRBJ1-4 | . | 15 | TRBV9 | .
CASSVGLVGTETEAFF | TGTGCCAGCAGCGTAGGTCTCGTCGGGACAGAAACTGAAGCTTTCTTT | TRBJ1-1 | TRBD1 | 16 | TRBV9 | .
CASSLAAGGDGYTF | TGTGCCAGCAGCTTAGCCGCAGGGGGGGATGGCTACACCTTC | TRBJ1-2 | TRBD1 | 14 | TRBV7-2 | .
CASRDPTAANYGYTF | TGTGCCAGCCGGGACCCGACAGCAGCTAACTATGGCTACACCTTC | TRBJ1-2 | . | 15 | TRBV2 | .
CASSIGSGTGQETQYF | TGTGCCAGTAGTATAGGATCCGGGACAGGCCAAGAGACCCAGTACTTC | TRBJ2-5 | TRBD1 | 16 | TRBV19 | .
CASSNNRGGSPLHF | TGTGCCAGCAGTAACAACAGGGGTGGCTCACCCCTCCACTTT | TRBJ1-6 | TRBD1 | 14 | TRBV25-1 | .
CASSQVQGLNYGYTF | TGCGCCAGCAGCCAAGTACAGGGACTTAACTATGGCTACACCTTC | TRBJ1-2 | . | 15 | TRBV4-1 | .
CASSITTGTEAFF | TGTGCCAGTAGTATAACCACAGGGACTGAAGCTTTCTTT | TRBJ1-1 | . | 13 | TRBV19 | .
CASKYTGLSYGYTF | TGTGCCAGCAAATACACGGGACTATCTTATGGCTACACCTTC | TRBJ1-2 | . | 14 | TRBV6-5 | .
CASSTTLSNQPQHF | TGTGCCAGCAGTACGACATTGAGCAATCAGCCCCAGCATTTT | TRBJ1-5 | . | 14 | TRBV5-5 | .
CSVAVRDIRGEGQFF | TGCAGCGTAGCTGTCCGGGACATTAGGGGGGAGGGGCAGTTCTTC | TRBJ2-1 | . | 15 | TRBV29-1 | .
CASSSGLAGDKTYEQYF | TGTGCCAGCAGCTCTGGACTAGCGGGGGATAAGACCTACGAGCAGTACTTC | TRBJ2-7 | TRBD2 | 17 | TRBV7-9 | .
CASSFSQYTQYF | TGTGCCAGCAGTTTTTCCCAATATACGCAGTATTTT | TRBJ2-3 | . | 12 | TRBV28 | .
CASSFLTTEQYF | TGTGCCAGCAGCTTTCTTACTACGGAGCAGTACTTC | TRBJ2-7 | . | 12 | TRBV7-2 | few